These 10 T cell receptor beta chains were all obtained from the same sample, sequenced in a study of cytomegalovirus exposure and HLA in healthy donors. Vbeta (60) and Jbeta (13) primers were used in the PCR. Clones were sequenced by immunoSEQ multiplex PCR, and TCRdb holds only the in-frame ones, with some missing. The sample shows about 160,000 clones, about 81% of them seen only once. Input material: PBMCs. The receptors derive from a woman aged 18 to 35 in good health and CMV-seronegative.

The V call is TRBV2, the J call TRBJ2-5; 15 bases are shared with TRBD2. The closer fit of TRBJ2-7 to the DNA end suggests the J call may be wrong. CDR1 and CDR2 from the germline V gene are SNHLY and FYNNEI. CDR3 length: 15 amino acids. The CDR3 loop reads CASRPRTSGGDEQYF. In DNA, the CDR3 is TGTGCCAGCAGGCCTCGGACTAGCGGGGGGGACGAGCAGTACTTC.

The J gene is TRBJ2-1, the V gene TRBV9; D unresolved. The CDR3 has 15 residues. V gave up 0 bases and J gave up 3 bases, with 10 bases separating them. The V gene's germline CDR1 is SGDLS and CDR2 YYNGEE. In DNA, the CDR3 is TGTGCCAGCAGCGTAGATCACCGGAGCTACAATGAGCAGTTCTTC. Translation gives CASSVDHRSYNEQFF.

The rearrangement links TRBV28 to TRBJ1-2; D remains ambiguous. V dropped 5 bases and J dropped 10 bases, with 20 bases sitting between them. The CDR3 sequence is 14 residues long. The germline gives CDR1 MDHEN, CDR2 SYDVKM. CDR3 sequence (DNA): TGTGCCAGCAGTCCTGGGGAGTGGGCCGGCAACTACACCTTC. Translated, it gives CASSPGEWAGNYTF.

The chain combines TRBV6-4 with TRBJ1-2; the match to TRBD1 covers 7 bases. With 6 bases clipped from V and 8 bases from J, the junction kept 9 bases outside the gene matches. Germline V gene sequence: CDR1 MRHNA, CDR2 SNTAGT. The CDR3 runs to 13 residues. The CDR3 sequence: CASSTGDSGGYTF. The CDR3 nucleotides read TGTGCCAGCAGCACAGGGGACTCGGGCGGCTACACCTTC.

As DNA, the CDR3 is TGTGCCAGCAGCTTAGAGGGAGGGCGCTACGAGCAGTACTTC. It encodes CASSLEGGRYEQYF. The chain employs TRBV11-2 and TRBJ2-7, with TRBD2 identical over 7 bases. This CDR3 has 14 amino acids. Germline V lookup: CDR1 SGHAT, CDR2 FQNNGV. V was pared by 0 bases and J by 3 bases, with 2 bases of the junction left unmatched.

This chain uses TRBV19 with TRBJ2-5; TRBD2 aligns across 11 bases. Germline trimming cut 5 bases from V and 1 base from J; bases unmatched to any gene: 3. In germline, CDR1 is LNHDA, CDR2 SQIVND (reference sequence). CDR3 length: 15 amino acids. This chain's CDR3 is CASSSTSGVQETQYF. The CDR3 DNA follows: TGTGCCAGTAGTTCGACTAGCGGGGTCCAAGAGACCCAGTACTTC.

The gene calls are TRBV6-5 and TRBJ1-1; D unclear. Germline lookup yields CDR1 MNHEY and CDR2 SVGAGI. With 0 bases removed from V and 2 bases from J, the gap between germline ends came to 10 bases. The CDR3 covers 15 residues. CDR3 sequence (DNA): TGTGCCAGCAGTTACTCAATCGGGGAAAACACTGAAGCTTTCTTT. Translated: CASSYSIGENTEAFF.

This clone was counted only a few times. This sequence joins TRBV5-1 and TRBJ1-1, with D perhaps TRBD1 (6 bases). The V gene's germline CDR1 is SGHRS and CDR2 YFSETQ. The length of the CDR3 is 14 residues. Deletions cut 8 bases from V and 0 bases from J, with 14 bases between. The CDR3 protein is CASEPGHMNTEAFF. As DNA, the CDR3 is TGCGCCAGTGAACCGGGACACATGAACACTGAAGCTTTCTTT.

The chain employs TRBV5-8 and TRBJ1-1; TRBD1 might be the D (6 bases). Germline V gene lookup returns CDR1 SGHTS and CDR2 YDEGEE. The V gene lost 4 bases and the J gene lost 5 bases, with 21 bases spanning the gap. The CDR3 consists of 16 residues. CDR3 sequence: CASSRDIPLRGTEAFF. In nucleotides, the CDR3 is TGTGCCAGCAGCCGGGACATCCCTCTTAGAGGAACTGAAGCTTTCTTT.

This clone has more than one count but fewer than ten. The chain couples TRBV9 to TRBJ2-7; D is perhaps TRBD2 (6 bases). The germline V and J ends were trimmed by 0 bases and 5 bases, with 12 bases remaining between them. Germline-derived CDR1 and CDR2 are SGDLS and YYNGEE. This CDR3 comprises 14 residues. DNA for the CDR3: TGTGCCAGCAGCGTAGGGGGGGTTCGGAACGAGCAGTACTTC. This gives the protein CASSVGGVRNEQYF. The full variable domain, in which reference TRBV9 and TRBJ2-7 provide the parts outside the CDR3, is DSGVTQTPKHLITATGQRVTLRCSPRSGDLSVYWYQQSLDQGLQFLIQYYNGEERAKGNILERFSAQQFPDLHSELNLSSLELGDSALYFCASSVGGVRNEQYFGPGTRLTVT.